The present T cell receptor (beta chain) was sequenced within a study of T-cell reconstitution after alpha-beta-depleted transplantation in children. A library of TCRbeta sequences, prepared with unique molecular identifiers, was generated. A single record per CDR3 protein comes from TCRdb applying MiXCR to the PCR reads. The data hold approximately 400,000 distinct CDR3 sequences, with 11% observed a single time. The clonotype was recovered from a human donor who donated a stem cell graft to a child with acute myeloid leukemia. Sample: PBMCs from the stem cell graft donor, taken from the stem cell graft.

The CDR3 reads CASTLQGGELFF. CDR3 in DNA: TGTGCCAGCACCCTCCAGGGCGGGGAGCTGTTTTTT. This chain connects TRBV12-3 or TRBV12-4 to TRBJ2-2, with D possibly matching TRBD1 (5 bases). Trimming removed 7 bases at V and 7 bases at J, with 10 bases between. The CDR3 sequence is 12 residues long.